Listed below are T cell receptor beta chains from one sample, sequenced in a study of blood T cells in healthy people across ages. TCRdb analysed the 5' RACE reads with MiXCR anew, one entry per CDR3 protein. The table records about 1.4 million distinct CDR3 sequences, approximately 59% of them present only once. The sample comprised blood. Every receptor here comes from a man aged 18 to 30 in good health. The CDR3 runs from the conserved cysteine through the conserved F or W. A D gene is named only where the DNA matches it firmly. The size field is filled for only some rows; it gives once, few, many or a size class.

DNA: TGCAGTGCTAGTATAAGGGAGACCCAGTACTTC
CDR3: CSASIRETQYF
J: TRBJ2-5
D: -
size: -
V: TRBV20-1
length: 11

DNA: TGTGCCAGCAGCCAAGTTGTGGGTAGCGGGGTGTACAATGAGCAGTTCTTC
CDR3: CASSQVVGSGVYNEQFF
J: TRBJ2-1
D: TRBD2
size: -
V: TRBV4-2
length: 17

DNA: TGTGCCAGCGGTATTTCGGGGCCCTCTGAGCAGTACTTC
CDR3: CASGISGPSEQYF
J: TRBJ2-5
D: -
size: -
V: TRBV7-9
length: 13

DNA: TGCAGTGCTAGCCCCTGGGGGGACCACTCCTACGAGCAGTACTTC
CDR3: CSASPWGDHSYEQYF
J: TRBJ2-7
D: -
size: -
V: TRBV20-1
length: 15

DNA: TGTGCCAGCAGTTTTCGGCAGGGGCAAGGCTACACCTTC
CDR3: CASSFRQGQGYTF
J: TRBJ1-2
D: -
size: -
V: TRBV27
length: 13

DNA: TGCAGTGCTAGACGGACGGTATACGAGCAGTACTTC
CDR3: CSARRTVYEQYF
J: TRBJ2-7
D: -
size: few
V: TRBV20-1
length: 12

DNA: TGTGCCAGCAGCTTGGGGGGACAGCACACAGATACGCAGTATTTT
CDR3: CASSLGGQHTDTQYF
J: TRBJ2-3
D: TRBD1
size: many
V: TRBV5-6
length: 15

DNA: TGCAGTGCTAGAGACCGAATACTAGCCAAAAACATTCAGTACTTC
CDR3: CSARDRILAKNIQYF
J: TRBJ2-4
D: -
size: few
V: TRBV20-1
length: 15

DNA: TGTGCCAGCAGCCGCACGCCGGGACTAGCGGGAGGGAGCTCCTACAATGAGCAGTTCTTC
CDR3: CASSRTPGLAGGSSYNEQFF
J: TRBJ2-1
D: TRBD2
size: -
V: TRBV3-1
length: 20

DNA: TGTGCCAGCAGTGGGGGCGACAGGGGAACAGATACGCAGTATTTT
CDR3: CASSGGDRGTDTQYF
J: TRBJ2-3
D: TRBD1
size: -
V: TRBV6-1
length: 15

DNA: TGTGCCTGGACCCGGGGGAGAGCAGATACGCAGTATTTT
CDR3: CAWTRGRADTQYF
J: TRBJ2-3
D: -
size: -
V: TRBV30
length: 13

DNA: TGCGCCAGCAGCCAAGTGGTTCGGGTTGAGACCCAGTACTTC
CDR3: CASSQVVRVETQYF
J: TRBJ2-5
D: -
size: few
V: TRBV4-1
length: 14

DNA: TGTGCCAGCAGCTTATGGGGAGCGGCTTGGGACAATGAGCAGTTCTTC
CDR3: CASSLWGAAWDNEQFF
J: TRBJ2-1
D: -
size: -
V: TRBV7-2
length: 16

DNA: TGCAGCGTTGCTAGCGGGAGTAACACCGGGGAGCTGTTTTTT
CDR3: CSVASGSNTGELFF
J: TRBJ2-2
D: TRBD2
size: -
V: TRBV29-1
length: 14

DNA: TGTGCCAGTAGTCCCGTGTCCCAAGAGACCCAGTACTTC
CDR3: CASSPVSQETQYF
J: TRBJ2-5
D: -
size: -
V: TRBV18
length: 13

DNA: TGTGCCAGCAGTGCTTACAGGGTTCCGCGCTCAGATACGCAGTATTTT
CDR3: CASSAYRVPRSDTQYF
J: TRBJ2-3
D: -
size: -
V: TRBV6-2/TRBV6-3
length: 16